This T cell receptor beta chain stems from a study of T cell clonality in common variable immunodeficiency. Germline V gene data show CDR1 as KGHSH and CDR2 as LQKENI. Trimming at V came to 8 bases and at J to 5 bases, leaving 8 bases not matched to a gene. The CDR3 length is 13 residues. TCRdb's table, derived via immunoSEQ multiplex PCR, lists solely in-frame clones and lacks some. In total the sample includes about 20,000 clones, none of them seen once. Points on this clone: Its antigen remains unknown. With the read ending 3 residues before the CDR3 end, the germline J gene is used to fill in that end.

Whole-study findings and limits: Reportedly, TCR beta sequences from common variable immunodeficiency showed fewer deletions and N-nucleotide insertions.

Sequencing was carried out using peripheral blood mononuclear cells. This sequence originates from a human donor with common variable immunodeficiency. V usage is TRBV18 and J usage is TRBJ2-7; TRBD1 matches 8 bases. Partial CDR3 DNA: TGTGCCAGCGCGACAGGGGTGTTCAACGAG. As protein: CASATGVFNE. Given in full, the CDR3 is CASATGVFNEQYF.